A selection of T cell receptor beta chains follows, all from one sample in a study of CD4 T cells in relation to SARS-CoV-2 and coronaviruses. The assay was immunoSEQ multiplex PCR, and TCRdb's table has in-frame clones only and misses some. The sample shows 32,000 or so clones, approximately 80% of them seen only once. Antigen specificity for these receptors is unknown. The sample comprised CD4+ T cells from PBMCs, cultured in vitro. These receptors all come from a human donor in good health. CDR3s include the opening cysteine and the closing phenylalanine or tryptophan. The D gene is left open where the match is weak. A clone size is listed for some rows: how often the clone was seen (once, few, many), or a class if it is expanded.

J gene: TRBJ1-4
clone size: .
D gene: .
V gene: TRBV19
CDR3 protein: CASSIQRANEKLFF
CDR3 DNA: TGTGCCAGTAGTATACAACGGGCTAATGAAAAACTGTTTTTT

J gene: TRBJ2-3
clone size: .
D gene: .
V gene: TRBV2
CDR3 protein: CASSELASFIADTQYF
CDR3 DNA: TGTGCCAGCAGTGAATTGGCTAGCTTTATCGCAGATACGCAGTATTTT

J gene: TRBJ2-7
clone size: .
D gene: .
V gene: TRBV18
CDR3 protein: CASSPGSGSYEQYF
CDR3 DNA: TGTGCCAGCTCACCAGGATCCGGCTCCTACGAGCAGTACTTC

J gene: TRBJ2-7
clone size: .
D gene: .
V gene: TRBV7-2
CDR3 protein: CASAADEHFYREQYF
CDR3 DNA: TGTGCCAGCGCGGCGGATGAGCACTTTTATCGGGAGCAGTACTTC

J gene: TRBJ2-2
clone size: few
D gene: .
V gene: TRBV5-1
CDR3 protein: CASSLGVVGTGELFF
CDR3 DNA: TGCGCCAGCAGCCTCGGGGTAGTTGGGACCGGGGAGCTGTTTTTT

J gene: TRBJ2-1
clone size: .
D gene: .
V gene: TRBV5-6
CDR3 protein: CASSLITKGSYNEQFF
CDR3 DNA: TGTGCCAGCAGCTTGATAACGAAGGGCTCCTACAATGAGCAGTTCTTC

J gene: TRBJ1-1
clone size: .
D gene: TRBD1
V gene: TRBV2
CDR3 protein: CASKRTGGNTEAFF
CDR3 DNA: TGTGCCAGCAAACGGACAGGGGGAAACACTGAAGCTTTCTTT

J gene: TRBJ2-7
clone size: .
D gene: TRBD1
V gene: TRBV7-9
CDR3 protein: CASSDSGTGGYEQYF
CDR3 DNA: TGTGCCAGCAGCGACTCCGGGACAGGGGGGTACGAGCAGTACTTC

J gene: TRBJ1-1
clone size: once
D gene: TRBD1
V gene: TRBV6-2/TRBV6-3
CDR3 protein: CASSYYRTGNTEAFF
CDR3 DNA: TGTGCCAGCAGTTACTATCGGACAGGGAACACTGAAGCTTTCTTT

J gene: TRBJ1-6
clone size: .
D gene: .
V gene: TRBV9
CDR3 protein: CASNRDRSPLHF
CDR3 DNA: TGTGCCAGCAATCGGGATCGCTCACCCCTCCACTTT

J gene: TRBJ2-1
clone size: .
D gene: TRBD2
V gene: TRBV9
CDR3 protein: CASSFSGGLGNEQFF
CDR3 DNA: TGTGCCAGCAGCTTTAGCGGGGGGCTGGGGAATGAGCAGTTCTTC

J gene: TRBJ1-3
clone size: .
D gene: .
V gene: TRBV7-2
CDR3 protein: CASSLAGGSGNTIYF
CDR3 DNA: TGTGCCAGCAGCTTAGCAGGTGGATCTGGAAACACCATATATTTT

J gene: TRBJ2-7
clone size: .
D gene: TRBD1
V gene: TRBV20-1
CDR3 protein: CSAKDRVEQYF
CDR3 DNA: TGCAGTGCTAAGGACAGGGTCGAGCAGTACTTC

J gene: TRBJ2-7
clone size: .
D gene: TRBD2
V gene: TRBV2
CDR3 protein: CASSPAGVALSYEQYF
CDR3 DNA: TGTGCCAGCAGCCCCGCGGGGGTGGCCCTATCCTACGAGCAGTACTTC

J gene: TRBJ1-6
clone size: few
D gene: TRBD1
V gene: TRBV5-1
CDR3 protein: CASSGGTGNNSPLHF
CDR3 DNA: TGCGCCAGCAGCGGGGGGACAGGGAATAATTCACCCCTCCACTTT

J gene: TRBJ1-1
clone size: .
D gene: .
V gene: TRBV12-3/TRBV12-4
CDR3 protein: CASSTLVTAEAFF
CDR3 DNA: TGTGCCAGCAGCACACTGGTCACCGCTGAAGCTTTCTTT

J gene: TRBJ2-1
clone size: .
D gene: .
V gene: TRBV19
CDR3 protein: CASSKGGRWDEQFF
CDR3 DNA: TGTGCCAGTAGTAAGGGGGGGCGCTGGGATGAGCAGTTCTTC

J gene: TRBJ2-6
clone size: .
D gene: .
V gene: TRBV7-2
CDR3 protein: CASSLRGASSGANVLTF
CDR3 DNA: TGTGCCAGCAGCCTACGGGGCGCCTCCTCTGGGGCCAACGTCCTGACTTTC

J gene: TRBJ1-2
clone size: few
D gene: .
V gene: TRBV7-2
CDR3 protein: CASSLSTKLAF
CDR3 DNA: TGTGCCAGCAGCTTAAGTACCAAACTAGCCTTC

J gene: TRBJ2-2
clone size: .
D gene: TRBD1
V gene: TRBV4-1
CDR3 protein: CASSTGPGQGNTGELFF
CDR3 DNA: TGCGCCAGCAGCACCGGACCGGGACAGGGGAACACCGGGGAGCTGTTTTTT

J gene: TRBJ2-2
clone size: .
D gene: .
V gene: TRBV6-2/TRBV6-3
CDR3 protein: CASSYSPWEGLNTGELFF
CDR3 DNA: TGTGCCAGCAGTTACTCCCCATGGGAAGGTCTAAACACCGGGGAGCTGTTTTTT

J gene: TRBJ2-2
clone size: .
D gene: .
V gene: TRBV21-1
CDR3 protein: CASSKAKSGGELFF
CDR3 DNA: TGTGCCAGCAGCAAAGCAAAGTCAGGGGGGGAGCTGTTTTTT